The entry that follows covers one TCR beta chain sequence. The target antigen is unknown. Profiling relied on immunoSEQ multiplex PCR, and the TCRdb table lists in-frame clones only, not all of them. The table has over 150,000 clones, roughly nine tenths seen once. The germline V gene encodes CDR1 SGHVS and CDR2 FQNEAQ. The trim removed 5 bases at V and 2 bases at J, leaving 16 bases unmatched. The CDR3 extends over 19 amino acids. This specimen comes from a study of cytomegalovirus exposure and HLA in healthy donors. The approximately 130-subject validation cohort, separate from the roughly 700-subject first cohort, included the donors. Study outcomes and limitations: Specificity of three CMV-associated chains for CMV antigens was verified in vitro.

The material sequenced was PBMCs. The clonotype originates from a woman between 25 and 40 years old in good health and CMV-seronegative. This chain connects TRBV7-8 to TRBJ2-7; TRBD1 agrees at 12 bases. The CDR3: CASSPQLFTGQGAPYEQYF. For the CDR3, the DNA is TGTGCCAGCAGCCCCCAGCTATTCACGGGACAGGGGGCCCCCTACGAGCAGTACTTC.